This entry concerns a single TCR beta chain. Antigen: not known. PCR was performed using 60 Vbeta and 13 Jbeta primers. The table came from immunoSEQ multiplex PCR; TCRdb's copy has only in-frame clones and leaves some out. The sample shows over 100,000 clones, 80% to 85% of them seen only once. Germline-derived CDR1 and CDR2 are MRHNA and SNTAGT. The junction had 18 bases not matched to a gene; V was cut back by 7 bases and J by 0 bases. The CDR3 spans 19 residues. Healthy individuals who donated bone marrow served as the donors. These data come from a study of cytomegalovirus exposure and HLA in healthy donors. The study's findings and limits: Presence/absence analyses took donor sequencing depth as roughly uniform. Cytomegalovirus association was assigned to about 180 TCR beta chains. Apart from CMV serostatus, no immune exposure information was available.

The source material was PBMCs. The chain is built from TRBV6-4 and TRBJ2-1, with 7 bases matching TRBD2. The sequence derives from a man aged 25 to 40 in good health and CMV-seronegative. The CDR3 spells CASTLVLSGGSNSYNEQFF. The CDR3 DNA is TGTGCCAGCACCCTCGTTTTGTCAGGCGGGAGTAACTCCTACAATGAGCAGTTCTTC.